This entry is about one T cell receptor (beta chain). This sample was included in a study of blood T cell repertoires in COVID-19. Whole-study context: Acute and convalescent COVID-19 samples came from the United States, Italy and Spain. PBMCs, B-cell-depleted T cells, or T cells provided the cDNA or gDNA that made up the material.

The V end lost 6 bases, the J end lost 3 bases, and 6 bases lay between the germline ends. Germline values: CDR1 MNHEY, CDR2 SMNVEV (reference sequence). The CDR3 contains 11 residues. A COVID-19 case had been met by exposed participants during the 2 weeks before study entry. Generated by immunoSEQ multiplex PCR, the TCRdb table keeps only in-frame clones and is missing some. The data contain around 160,000 clones, roughly nine tenths of them singletons. This rearrangement joins TRBV27 to TRBJ2-7, with D possibly being TRBD1 (6 bases). Sequencing used PBMCs or T cells enriched from blood (not recorded which). The TCR sequence derives from a woman between 40 and 55 years old who had been exposed to COVID-19. The CDR3 nucleotides read TGTGCCAGCAGACAGGGCTACGAGCAGTACTTC. It is translated as CASRQGYEQYF.